The source of this T cell receptor beta chain is a study of cytomegalovirus exposure and HLA in healthy donors. On the study more broadly: Previous work identified roughly 120 million unique TCR beta sequences from around 170 million T cells.

PCR amplification relied on 60 Vbeta primers (plus 13 Jbeta primers). Sequenced by immunoSEQ multiplex PCR; TCRdb stores in-frame clones only, minus some. The table includes around 150,000 clones, 82% detected once. Germline loops: CDR1 LNHDA, CDR2 SQIVND (reference sequence). Trimming removed 4 bases from V and 5 bases from J; junction bases left unmatched: 5. The CDR3 totals 15 residues. The TCR was taken from a girl between 10 and 17 years old in good health and CMV-seropositive. Sequenced material: PBMCs. The rearrangement uses TRBV19 and TRBJ1-5; TRBD1 matches at 10 bases. CDR3 protein: CASSTWDRGDQPQHF. For the CDR3, the DNA is TGTGCCAGTAGTACCTGGGACAGGGGAGATCAGCCCCAGCATTTT. Looking up the rest from reference TRBV19 and TRBJ1-5 gives the full variable domain: DGGITQSPKYLFRKEGQNVTLSCEQNLNHDAMYWYRQDPGQGLRLIYYSQIVNDFQKGDIAEGYSVSREKKESFPLTVTSAQKNPTAFYLCASSTWDRGDQPQHFGDGTRLSIL.